Reported below is one T cell receptor (beta chain). The data were obtained in a study of blood T cell repertoires in COVID-19. Study-wide background: COVID-19 samples collected from the United States, Italy and Spain covered acute and convalescent phases. Sample material is recorded as cDNA or gDNA derived from T cells, B-cell-depleted T cells, or PBMCs.

In the authors' workflow: How many nucleated cells were present was estimated from reference gene primer amplification. TCRdb's copy holds only in-frame clones and misses some; the assay was immunoSEQ multiplex PCR. V and J calls and clone size are copied from that table; D and trimming were computed from the DNA. The sample lists about 49,000 clones; around 85% were seen once. Deletions cut 4 bases from V and 7 bases from J, with 17 bases between. Germline V gene sequence: CDR1 MNHEY, CDR2 SMNVEV (reference sequence). The CDR3 has 15 amino acids. The chain links TRBV27 to TRBJ2-1; D call uncertain. The clonotype was recovered from a human donor in a cohort sampled during active COVID-19. Sequencing was carried out using peripheral blood. The CDR3 sequence is CASSSVHTDTNEQFF. The CDR3 region has the DNA TGTGCCAGCAGTTCTGTTCATACCGACACAAATGAGCAGTTCTTC.